Below are 15 T cell receptor beta chains sequenced from a single sample in a study of T cells after yellow fever vaccination. Using its own MiXCR run on the 5' RACE reads, TCRdb lists one record per CDR3 protein. The sample holds 300,000 to 350,000 distinct CDR3 sequences, approximately 4.3% seen once. This sample comprised PBMCs, obtained 15 days after the yellow fever booster vaccination. The receptors stem from a young man who received the YFV17D yellow fever vaccine.

Concerning this clonotype: This could be a read error, since a much larger clone is one nucleotide away. This chain joins TRBV5-4 and TRBJ2-3; 9 bases are a match to TRBD1. Germline CDR1 and CDR2: SGHNT and YYREEE (reference sequence). CDR3 length: 14 residues. The CDR3 loop reads CASSGTGGEDTRYF. Written as DNA, the CDR3 is TGTGCCAGCAGCGGAACAGGGGGCGAAGATACGCGGTATTTT.

This clonotype showed up just a few times. The chain couples TRBV7-3 to TRBJ2-1; the match to TRBD1 covers 7 bases. Germline V gene data show CDR1 as SGHTA and CDR2 as FQGTGA. The CDR3 has 15 amino acids. Germline trimming cut 6 bases from V and 2 bases from J; bases unmatched to any gene: 7. Here the CDR3 reads CASRTSGQTYNEQFF. In nucleotides, the CDR3 is TGTGCCAGCAGGACATCGGGACAGACCTACAATGAGCAGTTCTTC.

This clonotype was found a few times. The chain uses TRBV7-2 and TRBJ1-6; 11 bases align to TRBD1. The germline gives CDR1 SGHTA, CDR2 FQGNSA. Trimming took 5 bases from V and 9 from J; bases not matched to a gene: 6. CDR3 length equals 15 residues. CDR3 residues: CASSPGQGVRSPLHF. Here the CDR3 DNA reads TGTGCCAGCAGCCCGGGACAGGGGGTCCGTTCACCCCTCCACTTT.

This clonotype was found many times. This chain connects TRBV4-2 to TRBJ1-2; 7 nucleotides line up with TRBD1. V shed 4 bases, J shed 4 bases, and the junction held 6 bases outside the gene matches. The germline V gene has CDR1 LGHNA and CDR2 YNFKEQ. The CDR3 loop spans 14 amino acids. The CDR3: CASSLGGSGYGYTF. The CDR3 DNA follows: TGTGCCAGCAGCCTAGGGGGCTCGGGCTATGGCTACACCTTC.

The chain couples TRBV10-3 to TRBJ2-7, with D hard to call. The CDR3 length is 14 residues. Germline CDR1 and CDR2: ENHRY and SYGVKD. V lost 10 bases and J 0 bases, leaving 16 bases between the germline ends. In DNA form, the CDR3 reads TGTGCCAGATTTTCGGACGGGCTCTCCTACGAGCAGTACGTC. Its protein product is CARFSDGLSYEQYV.

The rearrangement joins TRBV20-1 to TRBJ2-7; TRBD1 matches at 11 bases. There are 12 residues in the CDR3. Germline values: CDR1 DFQATT, CDR2 SNEGSKA (reference sequence). V gave up 6 bases and J gave up 7 bases; unmatched junction bases: 5. The CDR3 reads CSARTGGWEQYF. The CDR3 DNA sequence: TGCAGTGCCAGGACAGGGGGCTGGGAGCAGTACTTC.

This clonotype occurred a few times. This rearrangement joins TRBV21-1 to TRBJ2-7; TRBD2, the table's D call, lacks a check against the DNA. TRBV21-1 is designated a pseudogene. The CDR3 covers 14 residues. The CDR3 loop reads CASSKGTRPYEQYV. In DNA, the CDR3 is TGTGCCAGCAGCAAAGGGACTCGACCCTACGAGCAGTACGTC.

This clonotype was seen only a few times. This chain connects TRBV4-3 to TRBJ1-2; 8 bases align to TRBD1. The V segment lost 4 bases and the J segment 6 bases; nucleotides outside the gene matches: 7. The CDR3 runs to 14 residues. Germline V gene data show CDR1 as LGHNA and CDR2 as YSLEER. CDR3 amino acids: CASSPRQGRDGYTF. In DNA, the CDR3 is TGCGCCAGCAGCCCGCGACAGGGGAGAGATGGCTACACCTTC.

This clonotype has only a few counts. The rearrangement uses TRBV4-2 and TRBJ2-7; possible D gene TRBD1, 5 bases. V lost 0 bases and J lost 6, with 15 bases in between. The CDR3 is 15 residues long. The germline V gene has CDR1 LGHNA and CDR2 YNFKEQ. CDR3 region: CASSQEGAGLGEQYF. The CDR3 DNA sequence: TGTGCCAGCAGCCAAGAAGGGGCAGGTTTGGGCGAGCAGTACTTC.

The sample holds a few counts of this clonotype. This chain connects TRBV7-9 to TRBJ1-2, with D unresolved. Trimming pared 1 base from V and 7 bases from J, leaving 13 bases between. Germline V gene data show CDR1 as SEHNR and CDR2 as FQNEAQ (reference sequence). The CDR3 extends over 14 amino acids. The CDR3 reads CASSLGVGRSGYTF. For the CDR3, the DNA is TGTGCCAGCAGCTTAGGGGTAGGACGAAGTGGCTACACCTTC.

This clonotype was counted many times. This rearrangement joins TRBV7-9 to TRBJ2-5; D gene uncertain. The CDR3 covers 14 residues. Per germline, CDR1 SEHNR and CDR2 FQNEAQ (reference sequence). V shed 1 base and J shed 1 base, with 7 bases lying between them. CDR3 in amino acids: CASSLVSVQETQYF. The DNA of the CDR3 is TGTGCCAGCAGCTTAGTAAGCGTCCAAGAGACCCAGTACTTC.

This clonotype was counted many times. The genes are TRBV20-1 and TRBJ1-6; D is possibly TRBD1 (5 bases). Trimming removed 6 bases from V and 14 bases from J, with 14 bases in between. Germline loops: CDR1 DFQATT, CDR2 SNEGSKA (reference sequence). The CDR3 contains 11 residues. As DNA, the CDR3 is TGCAGTGCGACGACCCAGGACACCCTCCACTTT. It encodes CSATTQDTLHF.

The sample holds many counts of this clonotype. This sequence joins TRBV5-1 and TRBJ2-1; TRBD2 aligns across 10 bases. Germline V gene data show CDR1 as SGHRS and CDR2 as YFSETQ. This CDR3 has 15 residues. V lost 3 bases and J lost 2; bases outside the gene matches: 2. Here the CDR3 DNA reads TGCGCCAGCAGCTGGAGCGGGGGGGCCTACAATGAGCAGTTCTTC. Its translation: CASSWSGGAYNEQFF. The full variable domain, with the rest looked up from reference TRBV5-1 and TRBJ2-1, is KAGVTQTPRYLIKTRGQQVTLSCSPISGHRSVSWYQQTPGQGLQFLFEYFSETQRNKGNFPGRFSGRQFSNSRSEMNVSTLELGDSALYLCASSWSGGAYNEQFFGPGTRLTVL.

The chain carries TRBV6-2 or TRBV6-3 and TRBJ2-3; the match to TRBD1 covers 8 bases. J lost 8 bases, V lost 5 bases, and 15 bases had no gene match. This CDR3 spans 16 amino acids. Germline-derived CDR1 and CDR2 are MNHEY and SVGEGT. The CDR3 loop is CASSMIQGGLRSTQYF. The CDR3 bases are TGTGCCAGCAGTATGATACAGGGGGGTCTTCGGAGTACGCAGTATTTT.

This clonotype was counted at least ten times. This rearrangement joins TRBV5-4 to TRBJ1-1; D possibly corresponds to TRBD1 (6 bases). From germline, CDR1 is SGHNT and CDR2 YYREEE (reference sequence). CDR3 length: 12 residues. Trimming pared 5 bases from V and 5 bases from J, leaving 10 bases between. The CDR3 reads CASRSGQTEAFF. The CDR3 DNA reads TGTGCCAGCAGATCCGGACAGACTGAAGCTTTCTTT.